This T cell receptor (beta chain) originates from a study of T cells in Graves' hyperthyroidism and ophthalmopathy. Germline CDR1 is LGHNA and CDR2 is YNFKEQ. This CDR3 has 14 residues. After removal of 10 bases from V and 8 bases from J, the junction contained 13 bases not matched to a gene. Overall study findings and caveats: The model's output predicted ophthalmopathy at a median of around 7 months prior to onset.

Ten or more counts support this clonotype. As yet, its antigen is unknown. The investigators amplified TCR beta CDR3 regions from RNA transcripts. The primer set for the first-round RT-PCR of the TCR CDR3 was HTBI. TCRdb passed the multiplex PCR reads through MiXCR, listing each CDR3 protein once. Here the sample spans 450,000 to 700,000 distinct CDR3 sequences, roughly 46% being singletons. Sequencing was performed on peripheral blood or thyroid tissue (not recorded which). J is TRBJ1-4 and V is TRBV4-2; 7 bases agree with TRBD1. The clonotype comes from an adult woman with Graves' disease, either hyperthyroidism or ophthalmopathy (not recorded which). The CDR3 sequence is CATTRDRKTEKLFF. CDR3 coding DNA: TGTGCCACCACTCGGGACAGAAAGACCGAAAAACTGTTTTTT.